Listed here are 3 T cell receptor beta chains from one sample, sequenced in a study of cytomegalovirus exposure and HLA in healthy donors (dated by TCRdb to the late 2010s). The method was the immunoSEQ multiplex PCR assay. For the multiplex PCR, a mixture combining 60 forward primers for TCR Vbeta segments and 13 reverse primers for TCR Jbeta segments was used. TCRdb provides this immuneACCESS table in a form limited to in-frame rearrangements. Some clones are lacking; in checked studies, under half of them reflect an unresolved V gene, and why the rest are absent is not known. The table for this sample lists over 150,000 clones; 85% of them were counted only once. 1% of the sample is in the top ten clones. The sequencing sample was made of PBMCs. The receptors here all came from a boy aged 2-9 years in good health and CMV-seronegative.

The chain carries TRBV11-2 and TRBJ1-3; D remains unclear. Trimming left V 1 base short and J 0 bases short, with 7 bases between. This CDR3 has 15 residues. Germline CDR1 is SGHAT and CDR2 is FQNNGV. The chain's CDR3 is CASSLARPSGNTIYF. For the CDR3, the DNA is TGTGCCAGCAGCTTAGCCAGGCCCTCTGGAAACACCATATATTTT. The full variable domain, in which reference TRBV11-2 and TRBJ1-3 provide the parts outside the CDR3, is EAGVAQSPRYKIIEKRQSVAFWCNPISGHATLYWYQQILGQGPKLLIQFQNNGVVDDSQLPKDRFSAERLKGVDSTLKIQPAKLEDSAVYLCASSLARPSGNTIYFGEGSWLTVV.

This sequence joins TRBV20-1 and TRBJ2-7; D remains unclear. Trimming took off 7 bases at V and 1 base at J, with 8 bases between the two ends. CDR1 and CDR2 from the germline V gene are DFQATT and SNEGSKA (reference sequence). The CDR3 is made up of 11 amino acids. The CDR3 nucleotides are TGCAGTGATGGGCAGTCCTACGAGCAGTACGTC. Translation: CSDGQSYEQYV.

This clone came up a few times. This chain connects TRBV11-3 to TRBJ1-4; 10 nucleotides match TRBD1. This CDR3 spans 16 amino acids. Germline CDR1 and CDR2: SGHNT and YENEEA. J gave up 5 bases and V 5 bases, and 8 bases lay outside the gene matches. This chain's CDR3 is CASSAYRDRGNEKLFF. DNA of the CDR3: TGTGCCAGCAGCGCTTACCGGGACAGGGGCAATGAAAAACTGTTTTTT.